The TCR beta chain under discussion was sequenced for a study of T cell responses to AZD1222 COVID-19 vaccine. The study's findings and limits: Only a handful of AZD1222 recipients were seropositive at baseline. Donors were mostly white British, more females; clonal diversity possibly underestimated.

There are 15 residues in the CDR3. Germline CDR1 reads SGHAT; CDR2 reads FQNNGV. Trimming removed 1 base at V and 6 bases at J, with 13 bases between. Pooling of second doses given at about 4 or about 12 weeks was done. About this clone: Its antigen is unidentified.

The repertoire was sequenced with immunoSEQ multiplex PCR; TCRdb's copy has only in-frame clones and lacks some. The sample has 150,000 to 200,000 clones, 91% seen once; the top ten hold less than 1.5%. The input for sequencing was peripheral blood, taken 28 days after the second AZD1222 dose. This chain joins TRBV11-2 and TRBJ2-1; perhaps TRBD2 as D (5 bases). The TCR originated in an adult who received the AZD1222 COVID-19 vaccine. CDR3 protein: CASSLAGSIGNEQFF. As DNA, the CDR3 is TGTGCCAGCAGCTTAGCGGGGTCTATAGGCAATGAGCAGTTCTTC.